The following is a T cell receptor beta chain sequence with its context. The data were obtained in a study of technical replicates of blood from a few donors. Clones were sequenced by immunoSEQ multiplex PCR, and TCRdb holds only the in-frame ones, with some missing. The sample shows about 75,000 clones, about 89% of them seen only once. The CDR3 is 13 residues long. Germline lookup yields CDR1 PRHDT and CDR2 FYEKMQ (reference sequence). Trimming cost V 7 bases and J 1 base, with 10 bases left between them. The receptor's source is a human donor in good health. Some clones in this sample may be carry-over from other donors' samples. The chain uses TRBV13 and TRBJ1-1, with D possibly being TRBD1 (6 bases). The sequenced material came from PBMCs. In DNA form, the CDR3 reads TGTGCCAGCAACAAAGGGGGGAACACTGAAGCTTTCTTT. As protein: CASNKGGNTEAFF. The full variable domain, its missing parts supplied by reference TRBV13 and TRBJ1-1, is AAGVIQSPRHLIKEKRETATLKCYPIPRHDTVYWYQQGPGQDPQFLISFYEKMQSDKGSIPDRFSAQQFSDYHSELNMSSLELGDSALYFCASNKGGNTEAFFGQGTRLTVV.